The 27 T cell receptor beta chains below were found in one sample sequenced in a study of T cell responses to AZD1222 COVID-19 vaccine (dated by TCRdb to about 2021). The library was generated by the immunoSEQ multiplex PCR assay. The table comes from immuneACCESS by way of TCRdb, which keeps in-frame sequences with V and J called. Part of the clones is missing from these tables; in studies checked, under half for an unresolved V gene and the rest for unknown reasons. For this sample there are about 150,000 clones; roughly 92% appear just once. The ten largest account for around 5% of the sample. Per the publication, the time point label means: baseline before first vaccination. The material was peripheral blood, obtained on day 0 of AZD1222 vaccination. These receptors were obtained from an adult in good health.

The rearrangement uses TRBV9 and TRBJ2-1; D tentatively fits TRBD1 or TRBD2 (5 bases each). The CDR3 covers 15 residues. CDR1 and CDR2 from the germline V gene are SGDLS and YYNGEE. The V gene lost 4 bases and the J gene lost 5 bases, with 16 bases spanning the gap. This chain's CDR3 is CASSPGLRSNNEQFF. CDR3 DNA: TGTGCCAGCAGCCCGGGGCTCCGGTCAAACAATGAGCAGTTCTTC. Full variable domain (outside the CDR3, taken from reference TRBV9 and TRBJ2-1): DSGVTQTPKHLITATGQRVTLRCSPRSGDLSVYWYQQSLDQGLQFLIQYYNGEERAKGNILERFSAQQFPDLHSELNLSSLELGDSALYFCASSPGLRSNNEQFFGPGTRLTVL.

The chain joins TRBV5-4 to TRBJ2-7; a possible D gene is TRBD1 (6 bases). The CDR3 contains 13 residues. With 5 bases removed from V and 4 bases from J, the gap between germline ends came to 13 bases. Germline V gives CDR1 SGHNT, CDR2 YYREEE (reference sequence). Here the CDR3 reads CASSSNRVYEQYF. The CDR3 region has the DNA TGTGCCAGCAGTTCAAACAGGGTTTACGAGCAGTACTTC. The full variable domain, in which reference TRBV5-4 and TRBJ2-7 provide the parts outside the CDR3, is ETGVTQSPTHLIKTRGQQVTLRCSSQSGHNTVSWYQQALGQGPQFIFQYYREEENGRGNFPPRFSGLQFPNYSSELNVNALELDDSALYLCASSSNRVYEQYFGPGTRLTVT.

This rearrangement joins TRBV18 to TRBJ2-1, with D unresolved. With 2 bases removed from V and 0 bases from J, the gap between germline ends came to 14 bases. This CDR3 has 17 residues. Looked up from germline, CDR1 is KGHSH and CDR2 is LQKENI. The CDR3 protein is CASSPRVQESSYNEQFF. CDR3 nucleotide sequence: TGTGCCAGCTCACCAAGGGTGCAGGAAAGCTCCTACAATGAGCAGTTCTTC.

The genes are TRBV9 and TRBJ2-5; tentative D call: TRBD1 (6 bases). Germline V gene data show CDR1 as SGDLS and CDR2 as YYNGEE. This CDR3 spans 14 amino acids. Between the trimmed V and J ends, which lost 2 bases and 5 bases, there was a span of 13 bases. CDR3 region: CASSVTGFGETQYF. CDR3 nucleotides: TGTGCCAGCAGCGTTACAGGGTTTGGGGAGACCCAGTACTTC.

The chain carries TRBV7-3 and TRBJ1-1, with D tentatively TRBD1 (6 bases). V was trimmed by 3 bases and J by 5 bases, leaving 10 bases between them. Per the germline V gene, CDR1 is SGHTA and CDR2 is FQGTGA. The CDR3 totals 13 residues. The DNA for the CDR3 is TGTGCCAGCAGCTTCCACAGGGAAACTGAAGCTTTCTTT. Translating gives CASSFHRETEAFF. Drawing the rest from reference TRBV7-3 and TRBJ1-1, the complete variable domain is GAGVSQTPSNKVTEKGKYVELRCDPISGHTALYWYRQSLGQGPEFLIYFQGTGAADDSGLPNDRFFAVRPEGSVSTLKIQRTERGDSAVYLCASSFHRETEAFFGQGTRLTVV.

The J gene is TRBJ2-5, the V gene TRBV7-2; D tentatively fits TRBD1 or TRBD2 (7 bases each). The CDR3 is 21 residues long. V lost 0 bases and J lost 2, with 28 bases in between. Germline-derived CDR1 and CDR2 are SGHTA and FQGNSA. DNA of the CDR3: TGTGCCAGCAGCTTAGCGTTTCGGACAGGTTGGCTAGCGGACTTTCAAGAGACCCAGTACTTC. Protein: CASSLAFRTGWLADFQETQYF.

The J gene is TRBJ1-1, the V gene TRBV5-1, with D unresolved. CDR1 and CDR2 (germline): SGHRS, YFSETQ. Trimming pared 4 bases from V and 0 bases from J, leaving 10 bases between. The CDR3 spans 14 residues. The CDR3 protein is CASSPQSMNTEAFF. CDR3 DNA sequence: TGCGCCAGCAGCCCACAGAGTATGAACACTGAAGCTTTCTTT.

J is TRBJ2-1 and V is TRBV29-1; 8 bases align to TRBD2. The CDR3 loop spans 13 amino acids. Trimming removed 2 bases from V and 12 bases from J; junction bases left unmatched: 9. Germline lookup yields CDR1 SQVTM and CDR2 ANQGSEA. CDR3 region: CSVELAGGLGQFF. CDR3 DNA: TGCAGCGTTGAATTGGCGGGAGGCCTCGGGCAGTTCTTC.

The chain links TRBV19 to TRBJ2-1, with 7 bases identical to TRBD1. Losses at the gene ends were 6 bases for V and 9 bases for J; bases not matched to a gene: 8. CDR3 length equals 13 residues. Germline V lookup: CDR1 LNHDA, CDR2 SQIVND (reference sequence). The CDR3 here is CASRPGTAPEQFF. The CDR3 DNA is TGTGCCAGTAGACCTGGGACAGCTCCTGAGCAGTTCTTC.

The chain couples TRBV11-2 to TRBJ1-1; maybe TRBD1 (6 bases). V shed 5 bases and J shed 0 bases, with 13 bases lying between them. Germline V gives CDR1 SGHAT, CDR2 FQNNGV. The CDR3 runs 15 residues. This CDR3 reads CASSLVGGLNTEAFF. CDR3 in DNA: TGTGCCAGCAGCCTCGTCGGGGGGCTGAACACTGAAGCTTTCTTT.

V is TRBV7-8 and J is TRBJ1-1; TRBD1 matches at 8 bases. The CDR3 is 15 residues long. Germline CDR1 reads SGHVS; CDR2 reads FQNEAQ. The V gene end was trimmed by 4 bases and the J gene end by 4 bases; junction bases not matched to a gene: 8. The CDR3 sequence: CASSSEPTGGTEAFF. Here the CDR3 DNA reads TGTGCCAGCAGCTCGGAGCCCACAGGGGGCACTGAAGCTTTCTTT.

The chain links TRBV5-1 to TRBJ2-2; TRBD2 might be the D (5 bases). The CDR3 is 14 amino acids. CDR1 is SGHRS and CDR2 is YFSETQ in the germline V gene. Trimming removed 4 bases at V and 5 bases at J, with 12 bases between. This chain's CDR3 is CASSNSALTGELFF. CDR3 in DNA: TGCGCCAGCAGCAATAGCGCCCTTACCGGGGAGCTGTTTTTT.

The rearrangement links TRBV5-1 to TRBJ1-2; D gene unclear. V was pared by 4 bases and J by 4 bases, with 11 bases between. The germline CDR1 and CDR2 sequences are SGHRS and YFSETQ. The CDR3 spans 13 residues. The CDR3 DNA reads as TGCGCCAGCAGCCCCGGTGGGTCCTATGGCTACACCTTC. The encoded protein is CASSPGGSYGYTF.

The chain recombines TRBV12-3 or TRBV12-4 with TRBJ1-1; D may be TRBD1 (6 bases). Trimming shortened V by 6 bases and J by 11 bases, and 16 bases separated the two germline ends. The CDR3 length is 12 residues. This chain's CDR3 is CASRSYRDCAFF. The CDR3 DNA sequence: TGTGCCAGCAGGAGCTACAGGGATTGCGCTTTCTTT.

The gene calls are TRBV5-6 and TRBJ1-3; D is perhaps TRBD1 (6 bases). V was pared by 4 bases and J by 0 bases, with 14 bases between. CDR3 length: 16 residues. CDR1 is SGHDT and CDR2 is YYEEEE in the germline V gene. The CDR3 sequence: CASSIYRDLSGNTIYF. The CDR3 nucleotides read TGTGCCAGCAGCATTTACAGGGACCTCTCTGGAAACACCATATATTTT.

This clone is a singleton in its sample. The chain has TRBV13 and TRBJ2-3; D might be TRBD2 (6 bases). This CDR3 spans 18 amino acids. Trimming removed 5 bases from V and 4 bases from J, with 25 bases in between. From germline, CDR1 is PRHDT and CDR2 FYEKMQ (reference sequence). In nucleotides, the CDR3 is TGTGCCAGCAGCCGAACTCCGGGATGGGAGGATCACCCAGATACGCAGTATTTT. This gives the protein CASSRTPGWEDHPDTQYF.

The chain's CDR3 is CASSPPGRGYEQYF. The CDR3 nucleotides read TGTGCCAGCAGCCCCCCCGGGAGGGGATACGAGCAGTACTTC. The V and J genes are TRBV3-1 (or the pseudogene TRBV3-2) and TRBJ2-7; TRBD2 aligns across 8 bases. Germline V gene lookup returns CDR1 LGHDT and CDR2 YNNKEL (reference sequence). This CDR3 is built from 14 residues. Trimming cost V 4 bases and J 4 bases; bases outside gene matches: 6.

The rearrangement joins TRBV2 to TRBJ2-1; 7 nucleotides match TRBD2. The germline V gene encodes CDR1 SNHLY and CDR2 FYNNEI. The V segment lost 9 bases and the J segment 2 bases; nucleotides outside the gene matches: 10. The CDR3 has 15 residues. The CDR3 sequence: CASRGSSGAYNEQFF. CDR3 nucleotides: TGTGCCAGTAGGGGCTCTAGCGGAGCCTACAATGAGCAGTTCTTC.

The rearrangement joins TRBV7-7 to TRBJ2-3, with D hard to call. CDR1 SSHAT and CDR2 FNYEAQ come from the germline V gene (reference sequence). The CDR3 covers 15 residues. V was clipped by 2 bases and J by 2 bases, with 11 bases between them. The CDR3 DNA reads TGTGCCAGCAGCTTATATGCCGGACCCACAGATACGCAGTATTTT. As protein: CASSLYAGPTDTQYF.

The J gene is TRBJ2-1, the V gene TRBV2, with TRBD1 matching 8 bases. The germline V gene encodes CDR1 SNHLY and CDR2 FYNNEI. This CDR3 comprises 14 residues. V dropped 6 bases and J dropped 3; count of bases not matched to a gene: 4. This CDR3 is CASRLDRGYNEQFF. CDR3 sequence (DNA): TGTGCCAGCAGACTCGACAGGGGCTACAATGAGCAGTTCTTC.

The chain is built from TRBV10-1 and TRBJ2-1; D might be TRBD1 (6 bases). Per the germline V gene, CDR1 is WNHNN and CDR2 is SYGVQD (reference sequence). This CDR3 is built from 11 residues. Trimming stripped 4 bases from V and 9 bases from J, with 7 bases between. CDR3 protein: CASSVGGEQFF. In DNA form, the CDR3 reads TGCGCCAGCAGTGTAGGGGGTGAGCAGTTCTTC.

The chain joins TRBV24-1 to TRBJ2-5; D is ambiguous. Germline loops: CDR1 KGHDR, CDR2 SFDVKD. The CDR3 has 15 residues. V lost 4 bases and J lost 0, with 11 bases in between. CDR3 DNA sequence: TGTGCCACCAGTGACCGGTCACCGTACCAAGAGACCCAGTACTTC. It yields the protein CATSDRSPYQETQYF.

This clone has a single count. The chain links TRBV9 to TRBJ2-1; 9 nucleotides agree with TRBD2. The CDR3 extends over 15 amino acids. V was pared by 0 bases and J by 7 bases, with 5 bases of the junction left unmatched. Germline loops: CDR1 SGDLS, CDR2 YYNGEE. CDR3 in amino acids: CASSVGAGGVNEQFF. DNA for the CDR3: TGTGCCAGCAGCGTAGGCGCGGGAGGGGTGAATGAGCAGTTCTTC.

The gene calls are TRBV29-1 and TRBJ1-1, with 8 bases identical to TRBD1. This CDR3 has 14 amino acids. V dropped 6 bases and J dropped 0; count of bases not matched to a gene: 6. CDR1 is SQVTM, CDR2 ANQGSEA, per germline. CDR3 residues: CSVGPGGLNTEAFF. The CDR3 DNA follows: TGCAGCGTGGGACCAGGGGGCTTGAACACTGAAGCTTTCTTT.

Here the CDR3 reads CASSPPGTVYEQYF. DNA of the CDR3: TGTGCCAGTAGTCCCCCCGGGACAGTCTACGAGCAGTACTTC. The rearrangement links TRBV19 to TRBJ2-7; TRBD1 matches 7 bases. Germline CDR1 LNHDA, CDR2 SQIVND (reference sequence). The CDR3 contains 14 residues. J gave up 3 bases and V 5 bases, and 7 bases lay outside the gene matches.

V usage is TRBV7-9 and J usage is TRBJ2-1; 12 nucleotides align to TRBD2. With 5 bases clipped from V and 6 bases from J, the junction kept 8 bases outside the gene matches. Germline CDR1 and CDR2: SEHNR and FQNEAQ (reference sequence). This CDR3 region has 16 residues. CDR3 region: CASSPRLAGVVNEQFF. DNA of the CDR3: TGTGCCAGCAGCCCCCGACTAGCGGGAGTCGTCAATGAGCAGTTCTTC.

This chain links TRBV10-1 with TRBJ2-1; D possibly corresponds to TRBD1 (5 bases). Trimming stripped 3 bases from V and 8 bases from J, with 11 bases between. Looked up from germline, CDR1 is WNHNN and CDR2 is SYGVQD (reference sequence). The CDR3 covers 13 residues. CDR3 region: CASSDAGWDEQFF. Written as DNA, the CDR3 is TGCGCCAGCAGTGACGCAGGGTGGGATGAGCAGTTCTTC.